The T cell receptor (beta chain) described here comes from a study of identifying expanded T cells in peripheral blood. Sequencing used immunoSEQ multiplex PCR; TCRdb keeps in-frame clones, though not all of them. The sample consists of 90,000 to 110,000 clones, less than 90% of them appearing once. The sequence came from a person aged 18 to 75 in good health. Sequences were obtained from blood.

The CDR3 here is CASSLGLAGGSGANVLTF. The DNA for the CDR3 is TGTGCCAGCAGCCTGGGACTAGCGGGGGGGTCCGGGGCCAACGTCCTGACTTTC. The V gene is TRBV4-2, the J gene TRBJ2-6, with TRBD2 matching over 16 bases. Germline V gives CDR1 LGHNA, CDR2 YNFKEQ. V shed 4 bases, J shed 4 bases, and the junction held 4 bases outside the gene matches. The CDR3 is made up of 18 amino acids.